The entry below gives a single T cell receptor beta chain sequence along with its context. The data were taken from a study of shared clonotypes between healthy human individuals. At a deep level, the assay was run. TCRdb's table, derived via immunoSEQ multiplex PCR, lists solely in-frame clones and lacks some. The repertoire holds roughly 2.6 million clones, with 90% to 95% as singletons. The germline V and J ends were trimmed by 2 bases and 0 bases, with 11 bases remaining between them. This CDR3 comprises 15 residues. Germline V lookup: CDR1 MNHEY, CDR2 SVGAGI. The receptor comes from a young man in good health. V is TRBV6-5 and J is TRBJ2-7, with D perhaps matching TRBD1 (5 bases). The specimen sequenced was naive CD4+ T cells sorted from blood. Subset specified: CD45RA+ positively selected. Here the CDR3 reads CASSYGATLSYEQYF. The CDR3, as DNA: TGTGCCAGCAGTTACGGGGCTACACTCTCCTACGAGCAGTACTTC.